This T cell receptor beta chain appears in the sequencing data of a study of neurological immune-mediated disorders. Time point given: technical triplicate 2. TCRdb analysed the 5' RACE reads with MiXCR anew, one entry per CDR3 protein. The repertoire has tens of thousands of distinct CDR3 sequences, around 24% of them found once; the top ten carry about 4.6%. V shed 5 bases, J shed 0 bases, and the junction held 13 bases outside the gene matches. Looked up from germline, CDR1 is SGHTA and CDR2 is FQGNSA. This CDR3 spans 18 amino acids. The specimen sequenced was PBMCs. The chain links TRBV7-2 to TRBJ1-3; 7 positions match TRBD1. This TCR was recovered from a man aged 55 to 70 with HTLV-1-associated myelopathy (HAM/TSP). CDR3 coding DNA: TGTGCCAGCAGCCGACAGGGTCAAAGTTCCTTCTCTGGAAACACCATATATTTT. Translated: CASSRQGQSSFSGNTIYF.